This T cell receptor beta chain was sequenced in a study of blood T cell repertoires in COVID-19. Looking at the study overall: Nucleic acid was either cDNA or gDNA, and it came from T cells, B-cell-depleted T cells, or PBMCs.

The CDR3 is 12 residues long. V lost 1 base, J lost 12 bases, and 14 bases lay in between. The germline V gene encodes CDR1 GTSNPN and CDR2 SVGIG (reference sequence). The table came from immunoSEQ multiplex PCR; TCRdb's copy has only in-frame clones and leaves some out. The data show over 120,000 clones, 88% seen once. The sample comprised peripheral blood. The rearrangement links TRBV30 to TRBJ2-3, with D maybe TRBD2 (5 bases). This TCR came from a man aged 65 to 85 with acute or convalescent COVID-19. The CDR3 sequence: CAWSAGILGQYF. The CDR3 bases are TGTGCCTGGAGTGCCGGGATCCTGGGCCAGTATTTT.